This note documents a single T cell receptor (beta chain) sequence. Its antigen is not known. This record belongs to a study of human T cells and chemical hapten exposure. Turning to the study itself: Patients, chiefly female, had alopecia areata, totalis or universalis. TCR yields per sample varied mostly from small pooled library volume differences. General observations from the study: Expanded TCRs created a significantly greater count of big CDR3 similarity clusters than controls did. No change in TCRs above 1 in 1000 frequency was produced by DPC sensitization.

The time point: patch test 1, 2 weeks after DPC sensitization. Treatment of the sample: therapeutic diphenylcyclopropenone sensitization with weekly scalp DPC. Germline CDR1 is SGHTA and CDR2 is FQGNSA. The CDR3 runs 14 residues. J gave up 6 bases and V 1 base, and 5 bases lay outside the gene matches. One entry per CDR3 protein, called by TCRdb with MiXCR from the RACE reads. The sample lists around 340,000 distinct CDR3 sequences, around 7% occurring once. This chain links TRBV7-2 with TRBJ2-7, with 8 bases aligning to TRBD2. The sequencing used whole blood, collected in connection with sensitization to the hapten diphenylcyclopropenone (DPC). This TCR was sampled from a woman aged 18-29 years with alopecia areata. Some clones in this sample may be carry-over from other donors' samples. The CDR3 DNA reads TGTGCCAGCAGCTTAGACGGGGGGGCAGCCGAGCAGTACTTC. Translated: CASSLDGGAAEQYF.